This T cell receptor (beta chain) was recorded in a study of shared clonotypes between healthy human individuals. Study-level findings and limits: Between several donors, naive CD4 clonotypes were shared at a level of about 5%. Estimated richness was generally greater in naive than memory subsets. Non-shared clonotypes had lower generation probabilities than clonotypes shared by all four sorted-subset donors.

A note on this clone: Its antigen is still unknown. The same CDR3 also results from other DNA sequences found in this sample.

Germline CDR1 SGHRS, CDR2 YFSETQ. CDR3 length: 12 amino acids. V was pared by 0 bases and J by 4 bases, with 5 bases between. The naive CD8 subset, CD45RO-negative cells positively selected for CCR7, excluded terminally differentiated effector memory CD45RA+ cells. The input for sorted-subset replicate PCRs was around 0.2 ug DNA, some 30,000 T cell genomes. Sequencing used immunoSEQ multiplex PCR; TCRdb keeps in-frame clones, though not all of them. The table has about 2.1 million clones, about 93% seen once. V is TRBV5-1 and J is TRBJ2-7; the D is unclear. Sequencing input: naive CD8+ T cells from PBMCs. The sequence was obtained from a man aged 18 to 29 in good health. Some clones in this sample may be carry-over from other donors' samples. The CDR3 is CASSLDRYEQYF. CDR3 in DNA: TGCGCCAGCAGCTTGGACCGATACGAGCAGTACTTC.